This TCR beta chain was captured by sequencing in a study of T-cell memory formation after mild COVID-19. Study background: Largely, TCR clusters stayed within a single donor. Overall study results and limits: A second wave expanding day 15 to 37 was CD4+-biased; contracting clones were balanced.

V was cut by 4 bases and J by 2 bases, with 8 bases left in between. Germline V CDR1 and CDR2: SQVTM, ANQGSEA. CDR3 length: 13 amino acids. This clonotype has a handful of counts. The target antigen is unknown. Researchers used 5'RACE with constant-segment primers to make TCR alpha and TCR beta cDNA libraries that carry sample barcodes and UMIs. TCRdb fed the 5' RACE reads into MiXCR, producing one record per CDR3 protein. The data show roughly 110,000 distinct CDR3 sequences, about an eighth seen once. This clonotype was obtained from an adult woman who had mild COVID-19 (a few samples of this study predate the infection). Cell type and time point are not known. The rearrangement uses TRBV29-1 and TRBJ2-2; maybe TRBD1 (5 bases). Sequencing input: PBMCs or a T cell subset sorted from them (not recorded which). In nucleotides, the CDR3 is TGCAGCGTTGGGCAGGGAAACACCGGGGAGCTGTTTTTT. Translation gives CSVGQGNTGELFF.